This TCR beta chain was captured by sequencing in a study of blood T cell repertoires in COVID-19. Study summary: Italy, Spain and the United States were the sources of the convalescent and acute COVID-19 samples.

Patients from Seattle were sampled longitudinally, starting during active infection. In the study's own analysis: It was from reference gene primer amplification that nucleated cell counts were estimated. This table comes from immunoSEQ multiplex PCR, and its TCRdb copy is limited to in-frame clones, with some not included. V and J calls and clone size are as listed in that table; D and trimming were resolved from the DNA. The data contain about 120,000 clones, approximately 89% of them singletons. J was trimmed by 4 bases and V by 5 bases; bases with no gene match: 4. Looked up from germline, CDR1 is SGHTA and CDR2 is FQGTGA. This CDR3 contains 14 residues.

The clonotype comes from a woman in her 70s with COVID-19, enrolled during active disease. This chain uses TRBV7-3 with TRBJ2-1; 8 nucleotides match TRBD2. Input material: peripheral blood. The CDR3 spells CASSPIAGYNEQFF. In DNA, the CDR3 is TGTGCCAGCAGCCCTATAGCGGGATACAATGAGCAGTTCTTC.